This TCR beta chain was sequenced in a study of identical twins. CDR1 SGHTA and CDR2 FQGNSA come from the germline V gene. The CDR3 consists of 12 residues. Only one count was recorded for this clonotype. Its matching antigen is unknown. The junction departs from the called germline gene at one end, perhaps through a read error. Study conclusions and caveats: Twins' surplus sharing was weaker for beta out-of-frame sequences.

It was template switching that added a universal primer site, and there were unique molecular identifiers on the cDNA. TCRdb reanalysed the 5' RACE reads using MiXCR and keeps one entry per CDR3 protein. The table lists 1.5 million to 2 million distinct CDR3 sequences, under 35% of them singletons. The sequencing sample was made of cord blood. This TCR was recovered from a newborn girl in good health. This chain links TRBV7-2 with TRBJ2-1; D is undetermined. CDR3 loop: CANSLKYNEQFF. The CDR3 DNA follows: TGTGCCAACAGCTTAAAGTACAATGAGCAGTTCTTC. Variable domain in full (rest from reference TRBV7-2 and TRBJ2-1): GAGVSQSPSNKVTEKGKDVELRCDPISGHTALYWYRQSLGQGLEFLIYFQGNSAPDKSGLPSDRFSAERTGGSVSTLTIQRTQQEDSAVYLCANSLKYNEQFFGPGTRLTVL.